This TCR beta chain was retrieved from a study of T cells after yellow fever vaccination. With 4 bases removed from V and 4 bases from J, the gap between germline ends came to 12 bases. The CDR3 sequence is 14 residues long. Germline CDR1 SGHRS, CDR2 YFSETQ. This clonotype has ten or more counts. TCRdb reanalysed the 5' RACE reads using MiXCR and keeps one entry per CDR3 protein. The data hold about 350,000 distinct CDR3 sequences, with 7% to 10% observed a single time. Specimen: PBMCs, collected about 49 days after the first yellow fever vaccination. The clonotype comes from a man between 18 and 35 years old who received the YFV17D yellow fever vaccine. This chain connects TRBV5-1 to TRBJ2-1, with no clear D. DNA for the CDR3: TGCGCCAGCAGCCTTGAGATACCTTACAATGAGCAGTTCTTC. Amino acid sequence: CASSLEIPYNEQFF.